Below are 30 T cell receptor beta chains sequenced from a single sample in a study of blood T cell repertoires in COVID-19. Libraries were prepared by immunoSEQ multiplex PCR; TCRdb keeps only in-frame clonotypes and omits some of them. This sample has approximately 120,000 clones, with about three quarters found just once. Material for sequencing was peripheral blood. Source of these receptors: a human donor in a cohort sampled during active or convalescent COVID-19.

The V call is TRBV7-2, the J call TRBJ1-2; 9 bases are a match to TRBD1. V shed 1 base and J 4 bases; nucleotides not matched to a gene: 7. CDR1 is SGHTA, CDR2 FQGNSA, per germline. The CDR3 extends over 16 amino acids. CDR3: CASSLEATGGGYGYTF. CDR3 DNA: TGTGCCAGCAGCTTAGAAGCCACAGGGGGCGGCTATGGCTACACCTTC. The whole variable domain, filled in from reference TRBV7-2 and TRBJ1-2, reads GAGVSQSPSNKVTEKGKDVELRCDPISGHTALYWYRQSLGQGLEFLIYFQGNSAPDKSGLPSDRFSAERTGGSVSTLTIQRTQQEDSAVYLCASSLEATGGGYGYTFGSGTRLTVV.

The V gene is TRBV4-2, the J gene TRBJ1-2, with D tentatively TRBD1 (5 bases). Deletions cut 2 bases from V and 1 base from J, with 8 bases between. CDR1 is LGHNA and CDR2 is YNFKEQ in the germline V gene. The CDR3 loop spans 14 amino acids. In DNA form, the CDR3 reads TGTGCCAGCAGCCAAAGGAGGGGTAACTATGGCTACACCTTC. Its translation is CASSQRRGNYGYTF.

CDR3 bases: TGCGCCAGCAGCTGGACCGGGACACTCAATCAGCCCCAGCATTTT. Protein: CASSWTGTLNQPQHF. V gene TRBV5-1 combines with J gene TRBJ1-5, with a possible D match to TRBD1 (6 bases). The length of the CDR3 is 15 residues. With 3 bases removed from V and 3 bases from J, the gap between germline ends came to 13 bases. CDR1 is SGHRS, CDR2 YFSETQ, per germline.

This chain joins TRBV3-1 (or the pseudogene TRBV3-2) and TRBJ2-7, with D perhaps matching TRBD1 (6 bases). V lost 3 bases to trimming and J lost 7 bases, with 16 bases between them. Per germline, CDR1 LGHDT and CDR2 YNNKEL (reference sequence). CDR3 length equals 14 residues. The CDR3 DNA is TGTGCCAGCAGCCACCACCACAGGGCAGGGGAGCAGTACTTC. Residues: CASSHHHRAGEQYF.

The chain couples TRBV5-1 to TRBJ2-5; D gene uncertain. This CDR3 is built from 13 residues. In germline, CDR1 is SGHRS, CDR2 YFSETQ. V lost 2 bases to trimming and J lost 3 bases, with 8 bases between them. The CDR3 sequence: CASSFYGEETQYF. Written as DNA, the CDR3 is TGCGCCAGCAGCTTTTACGGAGAAGAGACCCAGTACTTC.

The CDR3 region is CASSLGVNRVNEQYF. The CDR3 nucleotides read TGCGCCAGCAGCTTGGGGGTAAACAGGGTTAACGAGCAGTACTTC. The rearrangement uses TRBV5-1 and TRBJ2-7, with a tentative D call TRBD1 (6 bases). CDR1 SGHRS and CDR2 YFSETQ come from the germline V gene. Trimming shortened V by 0 bases and J by 5 bases, and 15 bases separated the two germline ends. There are 15 residues in the CDR3.

The rearrangement links TRBV7-9 to TRBJ2-7, with 7 bases fitting TRBD1. This CDR3 region has 17 residues. J lost 4 bases, V lost 7 bases, and 19 bases had no gene match. CDR1 is SEHNR and CDR2 is FQNEAQ in the germline V gene (reference sequence). CDR3 in DNA: TGTGCCAGCACCCAGGGACAGCAAGGATTTGGTATATACGAGCAGTACTTC. Encoded protein: CASTQGQQGFGIYEQYF.

V gene TRBV7-8 combines with J gene TRBJ1-2; D unclear. This CDR3 spans 14 amino acids. Per germline, CDR1 SGHVS and CDR2 FQNEAQ. V lost 5 bases and J lost 11, with 21 bases in between. This chain's CDR3 is CASSREVGTAGYTF. The CDR3 DNA reads as TGTGCCAGCAGCCGAGAAGTGGGTACAGCTGGGTACACCTTC.

This clone occurred a few times. The V gene is TRBV5-4, the J gene TRBJ2-7; tentatively, D is TRBD1 (6 bases). Germline CDR1 is SGHNT and CDR2 is YYREEE (reference sequence). The CDR3 covers 14 residues. The germline V and J ends were trimmed by 2 bases and 2 bases, with 11 bases remaining between them. As DNA, the CDR3 is TGTGCCAGCAGCTTTGGCAGGGGCACCTACGAGCAGTACTTC. Translating it yields CASSFGRGTYEQYF.

The chain is built from TRBV5-4 and TRBJ2-5; maybe TRBD1 (5 bases). The CDR3 totals 15 residues. V lost 0 bases, J lost 3 bases, and 12 bases lay in between. From germline, CDR1 is SGHNT and CDR2 YYREEE (reference sequence). Here the CDR3 DNA reads TGTGCCAGCAGCTTGGAACCGGGCAGGGAAGAGACCCAGTACTTC. Translation gives CASSLEPGREETQYF.

V usage is TRBV5-1 and J usage is TRBJ2-3; 7 bases fit TRBD2. This CDR3 has 15 residues. CDR1 and CDR2 (germline): SGHRS, YFSETQ. The V and J ends lost 4 bases and 4 bases, in that order; junction bases with no gene match: 9. This CDR3 reads CASSMAGVSADTQYF. The CDR3 nucleotides read TGCGCCAGCAGCATGGCGGGAGTGTCGGCAGATACGCAGTATTTT.

This clone has only a few counts. The J gene is TRBJ1-1, the V gene TRBV19; perhaps TRBD1 as D (6 bases). This CDR3 has 14 amino acids. Germline values: CDR1 LNHDA, CDR2 SQIVND (reference sequence). V shed 6 bases and J shed 5 bases, with 16 bases lying between them. The CDR3: CASSTRGAGTEAFF. CDR3 nucleotides: TGTGCCAGTAGCACCCGGGGGGCCGGGACTGAAGCTTTCTTT.

This rearrangement joins TRBV29-1 to TRBJ2-1, with 9 bases identical to TRBD1. The V and J ends lost 6 bases and 7 bases, in that order; junction bases with no gene match: 10. The CDR3 has 14 amino acids. Germline V gives CDR1 SQVTM, CDR2 ANQGSEA. CDR3 DNA sequence: TGCAGCGTCGCGGACAGGGGAACGTGGAATGAGCAGTTCTTC. Translating it yields CSVADRGTWNEQFF.

V usage is TRBV12-5 and J usage is TRBJ1-2; D is undetermined. This CDR3 region has 13 residues. Germline V gives CDR1 LGHNT, CDR2 FRNRAP. V lost 5 bases and J lost 5, with 12 bases in between. The CDR3, as DNA: TGTGCTAGTGGTCTGGACGACGGGTATGGCTACACCTTC. Translated, it gives CASGLDDGYGYTF. The whole variable domain, remainder taken from reference TRBV12-5 and TRBJ1-2, is DARVTQTPRHKVTEMGQEVTMRCQPILGHNTVFWYRQTMMQGLELLAYFRNRAPLDDSGMPKDRFSAEMPDATLATLKIQPSEPRDSAVYFCASGLDDGYGYTFGSGTRLTVV.

The table lists this clone with a count of one. The rearrangement uses TRBV5-1 and TRBJ1-2; TRBD1 might be the D (5 bases). This CDR3 comprises 16 residues. The V gene lost 4 bases and the J gene lost 3 bases, with 19 bases spanning the gap. Germline-derived CDR1 and CDR2 are SGHRS and YFSETQ. CDR3 coding DNA: TGCGCCAGCAGCCCGAACCGACAGAGTAGGGACTATGGCTACACCTTC. This codes for CASSPNRQSRDYGYTF.

The chain uses TRBV27 and TRBJ1-4; no definite D call. The ends were cut back, 3 bases at V and 0 bases at J, with 14 bases in the middle. The CDR3 is 17 residues long. The germline gives CDR1 MNHEY, CDR2 SMNVEV (reference sequence). The CDR3: CASSFTFLQATNEKLFF. Here the CDR3 DNA reads TGTGCCAGCAGTTTCACATTCCTTCAGGCAACTAATGAAAAACTGTTTTTT.

J is TRBJ2-7 and V is TRBV5-6, with 10 bases identical to TRBD2. V was clipped by 4 bases and J by 3 bases; unmatched bases: 16. Germline V gene lookup returns CDR1 SGHDT and CDR2 YYEEEE. The CDR3 is 18 amino acids. DNA of the CDR3: TGTGCCAGCAGCACCCAGGGCATACTAATAGCGGGAGGCTACGAGCAGTACTTC. Translation gives CASSTQGILIAGGYEQYF.

This clone showed up just once. The gene calls are TRBV2 and TRBJ2-7; D unclear. Trimming removed 7 bases at V and 5 bases at J, with 15 bases between. CDR1 and CDR2 from the germline V gene are SNHLY and FYNNEI. The CDR3 has 13 residues. The CDR3 loop reads CASTALSLDEQYF. The CDR3 region has the DNA TGTGCCAGCACCGCACTAAGCTTAGACGAGCAGTACTTC.

This clone turned up a few times. The rearrangement links TRBV5-1 to TRBJ1-2, with TRBD1 matching over 8 bases. Trimming at V came to 7 bases and at J to 8 bases, leaving 10 bases not matched to a gene. Germline assignment: CDR1 SGHRS and CDR2 YFSETQ. The CDR3 runs 13 residues. This CDR3 reads CASHIAGGEGYTF. DNA of the CDR3: TGCGCCAGCCACATTGCAGGGGGCGAGGGCTACACCTTC.

This clone was counted between two and nine times. The chain combines TRBV5-6 with TRBJ2-7; TRBD2 matches 15 bases. V gave up 3 bases and J gave up 0 bases; unmatched junction bases: 7. CDR3 length: 18 amino acids. Germline V gives CDR1 SGHDT, CDR2 YYEEEE. The CDR3 DNA sequence: TGTGCCAGCAGCTCTTCCGGGACTAGCGGGAGGAGCTCCTACGAGCAGTACTTC. Translating gives CASSSSGTSGRSSYEQYF.

CDR3 region: CATSRGGSGDITDTQYF. As DNA, the CDR3 is TGTGCCACCAGCAGAGGGGGTAGCGGGGACATCACAGATACGCAGTATTTT. The V and J genes are TRBV15 and TRBJ2-3; 8 bases are shared with TRBD2. The trim removed 1 base at V and 2 bases at J, leaving 8 bases unmatched. The germline CDR1 and CDR2 sequences are LNHNV and YYDKDF (reference sequence). The CDR3 consists of 17 residues.

This clone has a handful of counts. The chain couples TRBV11-2 to TRBJ1-1; maybe TRBD1 (5 bases). The ends were cut back, 0 bases at V and 4 bases at J, with 6 bases in the middle. The CDR3 is 13 amino acids. CDR1 and CDR2 from the germline V gene are SGHAT and FQNNGV. The CDR3 loop is CASSLDRVTEAFF. CDR3 coding DNA: TGTGCCAGCAGCTTAGACAGGGTCACTGAAGCTTTCTTT. Together with reference TRBV11-2 and TRBJ1-1, the CDR3 gives the full variable domain: EAGVAQSPRYKIIEKRQSVAFWCNPISGHATLYWYQQILGQGPKLLIQFQNNGVVDDSQLPKDRFSAERLKGVDSTLKIQPAKLEDSAVYLCASSLDRVTEAFFGQGTRLTVV.

The chain employs TRBV7-2 and TRBJ2-7, with 9 bases lining up with TRBD1. V dropped 3 bases and J dropped 5; count of bases not matched to a gene: 5. CDR3 length: 14 amino acids. The germline CDR1 and CDR2 sequences are SGHTA and FQGNSA. This chain's CDR3 is CASSLPGTGHEQYF. As DNA, the CDR3 is TGTGCCAGCAGCTTGCCCGGGACAGGGCACGAGCAGTACTTC.

This chain's CDR3 is CASSRTTGGSVFYTF. CDR3 nucleotide sequence: TGTGCCAGTAGCCGGACGACAGGGGGCTCGGTGTTCTACACCTTC. The chain links TRBV19 to TRBJ1-2; 10 positions match TRBD1. The CDR3 totals 15 residues. Trimming took 6 bases from V and 10 from J; bases not matched to a gene: 14. Looked up from germline, CDR1 is LNHDA and CDR2 is SQIVND (reference sequence). Based on the CDR3 plus reference TRBV19 and TRBJ1-2, the full variable domain is DGGITQSPKYLFRKEGQNVTLSCEQNLNHDAMYWYRQDPGQGLRLIYYSQIVNDFQKGDIAEGYSVSREKKESFPLTVTSAQKNPTAFYLCASSRTTGGSVFYTFGSGTRLTVV.

The chain links TRBV6-5 to TRBJ2-7, with TRBD2 as a possible D gene (5 bases). CDR1 MNHEY and CDR2 SVGAGI come from the germline V gene. There are 15 residues in the CDR3. The V end lost 6 bases, the J end lost 0 bases, and 15 bases lay between the germline ends. CDR3 DNA: TGTGCCAGCAGGCCGGACTCGATGAGCTCCTACGAGCAGTACTTC. Amino acids: CASRPDSMSSYEQYF.

The chain combines TRBV4-3 with TRBJ2-7; 11 nucleotides agree with TRBD1. Trimming took 5 bases from V and 3 from J; bases not matched to a gene: 9. Germline V gives CDR1 LGHNA, CDR2 YSLEER. The CDR3 has 16 residues. CDR3 DNA sequence: TGCGCCAGCAGCTCCTGGAGGGACAGGGGGGACTACGAGCAGTACTTC. Its translation is CASSSWRDRGDYEQYF.

The chain carries TRBV5-6 and TRBJ1-1; the match to TRBD1 covers 9 bases. V lost 3 bases and J lost 5; bases outside the gene matches: 8. Germline loops: CDR1 SGHDT, CDR2 YYEEEE. CDR3 length: 15 amino acids. The CDR3 loop is CASSYYRGPGTEAFF. In nucleotides, the CDR3 is TGTGCCAGCAGCTACTACAGGGGGCCGGGAACTGAAGCTTTCTTT.

CDR3 nucleotide sequence: TGCGCCAGCAGCTTAGGACACGGTAATGAAAAACTGTTTTTT. It specifies CASSLGHGNEKLFF. The chain employs TRBV5-1 and TRBJ1-4, with D possibly matching TRBD1 (5 bases). The V end was cut by 2 bases, the J end by 4 bases, with 9 bases between. Germline loops: CDR1 SGHRS, CDR2 YFSETQ. The CDR3 loop spans 14 amino acids. The full variable domain, its missing parts supplied by reference TRBV5-1 and TRBJ1-4, is KAGVTQTPRYLIKTRGQQVTLSCSPISGHRSVSWYQQTPGQGLQFLFEYFSETQRNKGNFPGRFSGRQFSNSRSEMNVSTLELGDSALYLCASSLGHGNEKLFFGSGTQLSVL.

The chain combines TRBV19 with TRBJ1-2; no firm D call. This CDR3 spans 13 amino acids. Trimming removed 3 bases from V and 6 bases from J, with 11 bases in between. The germline CDR1 and CDR2 sequences are LNHDA and SQIVND (reference sequence). CDR3 nucleotide sequence: TGTGCCAGTAGTATCGGGGAACTAAATGGCTACACCTTC. Protein sequence: CASSIGELNGYTF.

The chain joins TRBV14 to TRBJ2-7; possibly TRBD2 for D (6 bases). The CDR3 covers 13 residues. V shed 1 base and J shed 6 bases, with 10 bases lying between them. CDR1 and CDR2 (germline): SGHDN, FVKESK. The CDR3 is CASSQVRESEQYF. The CDR3 DNA reads as TGTGCCAGCAGCCAAGTGCGGGAATCCGAGCAGTACTTC.